This T cell receptor (beta chain) originates from a study of Ad26.COV2.S vaccination and SARS-CoV-2 variants. The junction had 13 bases not matched to a gene; V was cut back by 5 bases and J by 2 bases. The CDR3 length is 17 residues. The germline V gene has CDR1 SGHVS and CDR2 FQNEAQ. Treatment here: roughly 20 received Ad26.COV2.S at low or high dose, single or two shots; about 5 received placebo; per-sample allocation not given. Samples were taken on day 63 after the first vaccine or placebo injection. This table comes from immunoSEQ multiplex PCR, and its TCRdb copy is limited to in-frame clones, with some not included. The sample gives hundreds of thousands of clones, approximately 90% of which show up once; around 6.6% is in the top ten.

The sequence came from a person aged 18-65 years who received the Ad26.COV2.S COVID-19 vaccine or a placebo. The chain joins TRBV7-8 to TRBJ1-1, with 8 bases aligning to TRBD1. This specimen was peripheral blood, taken in a trial of Ad26.COV2.S vaccine versus placebo. The chain's CDR3 is CASSPGGQGGSNTEAFF. CDR3 DNA sequence: TGTGCCAGCAGCCCGGGTGGACAGGGAGGTTCCAACACTGAAGCTTTCTTT.